The 27 T cell receptor beta chains given below trace back to one sample, sequenced in a study of cytomegalovirus exposure and HLA in healthy donors. The PCR made use of 60 Vbeta and 13 Jbeta primers. Method: immunoSEQ multiplex PCR; TCRdb's copy keeps in-frame clones and lacks some. The table for this sample gives around 70,000 clones. Sequences were obtained from PBMCs. The origin of the receptors is a man in his forties or fifties in good health and CMV-seronegative.

J is TRBJ2-7 and V is TRBV7-6; TRBD2 aligns across 9 bases. Germline CDR1 and CDR2: SGHVS and FNYEAQ. The CDR3 is made up of 16 amino acids. With 1 base clipped from V and 5 bases from J, the junction kept 9 bases outside the gene matches. The CDR3 nucleotides read TGTGCCAGCAGCTTAGTGTTTGCGGGAGGGCCGAACGAGCAGTACTTC. This codes for CASSLVFAGGPNEQYF.

V and J are TRBV13 and TRBJ1-6, with 8 bases matching TRBD1. This CDR3 spans 14 amino acids. V shed 5 bases and J 5 bases; nucleotides not matched to a gene: 2. CDR1 and CDR2 (germline): PRHDT, FYEKMQ (reference sequence). In DNA, the CDR3 is TGTGCCAGCAGCCAGGGACAGGATAATTCACCCCTCCACTTT. It is translated as CASSQGQDNSPLHF.

The J gene is TRBJ2-7, the V gene TRBV4-1, with TRBD2 identical over 8 bases. The trim removed 3 bases at V and 3 bases at J, leaving 10 bases unmatched. The CDR3 spans 16 residues. Germline V lookup: CDR1 MGHRA, CDR2 YSYEKL. CDR3 loop: CASSQRGSGGIYEQYF. CDR3 nucleotides: TGCGCCAGCAGCCAGAGGGGGAGCGGGGGTATCTACGAGCAGTACTTC.

This rearrangement joins TRBV9 to TRBJ2-1; a possible D gene is TRBD2 (7 bases). The CDR3 runs 17 residues. V was clipped by 1 base and J by 6 bases, with 20 bases between them. Germline V gives CDR1 SGDLS, CDR2 YYNGEE. The CDR3 reads CASSVSYGGARGNEQFF. Written as DNA, the CDR3 is TGTGCCAGCAGCGTAAGTTATGGGGGGGCAAGAGGCAATGAGCAGTTCTTC.

The J gene is TRBJ2-3, the V gene TRBV11-2; 8 bases fit TRBD2. Germline V gene lookup returns CDR1 SGHAT and CDR2 FQNNGV. V dropped 5 bases and J dropped 5; count of bases not matched to a gene: 9. The CDR3 has 15 residues. The chain's CDR3 is CASSPREGPRDTQYF. CDR3 in DNA: TGTGCCAGCAGCCCCCGGGAGGGCCCTAGAGATACGCAGTATTTT.

This rearrangement joins TRBV7-2 to TRBJ2-7; 8 nucleotides line up with TRBD2. V lost 5 bases and J lost 6; bases outside the gene matches: 9. The CDR3 covers 14 residues. Germline V gene lookup returns CDR1 SGHTA and CDR2 FQGNSA. The CDR3 protein is CASSPPAGVVEQYF. The CDR3 nucleotides read TGTGCCAGCAGCCCCCCAGCGGGAGTGGTCGAGCAGTACTTC.

The chain uses TRBV7-9 and TRBJ2-2; the match to TRBD2 covers 12 bases. Trimming removed 6 bases from V and 5 bases from J; junction bases left unmatched: 1. From germline, CDR1 is SEHNR and CDR2 FQNEAQ (reference sequence). This CDR3 region has 14 residues. The CDR3 is CASSGTSGTGELFF. The DNA of the CDR3 is TGTGCCAGCAGTGGGACTAGCGGGACCGGGGAGCTGTTTTTT.

The rearrangement joins TRBV19 to TRBJ2-7, with D possibly being TRBD1 (5 bases). V was pared by 5 bases and J by 6 bases, with 11 bases between. This CDR3 spans 12 amino acids. The V gene's germline CDR1 is LNHDA and CDR2 SQIVND (reference sequence). The CDR3 protein is CASSPRGGEQYF. DNA for the CDR3: TGTGCCAGTAGTCCTAGGGGTGGCGAGCAGTACTTC.

The chain uses TRBV4-2 and TRBJ1-2; 9 nucleotides match TRBD1. The CDR3 contains 17 residues. The germline CDR1 and CDR2 sequences are LGHNA and YNFKEQ. Trimming at V came to 3 bases and at J to 2 bases, leaving 10 bases not matched to a gene. CDR3 residues: CASSHLGQGPTNYGYTF. CDR3 in DNA: TGTGCCAGCAGCCATCTCGGACAGGGGCCAACAAACTATGGCTACACCTTC.

The genes are TRBV7-8 and TRBJ2-7; the match to TRBD1 covers 8 bases. CDR3 length equals 14 residues. Losses at the gene ends were 1 base for V and 2 bases for J; bases not matched to a gene: 1. Germline CDR1 is SGHVS and CDR2 is FQNEAQ. The CDR3 loop is CASSLVQGAYEQYF. For the CDR3, the DNA is TGTGCCAGCAGCTTAGTACAGGGGGCCTACGAGCAGTACTTC.

CDR3 amino acids: CAWESGRSGEQFF. As DNA, the CDR3 is TGTGCCTGGGAGAGCGGGAGGTCGGGTGAGCAGTTCTTC. The V gene is TRBV30, the J gene TRBJ2-1; TRBD2 aligns across 9 bases. The germline V gene encodes CDR1 GTSNPN and CDR2 SVGIG (reference sequence). Germline trimming cut 5 bases from V and 9 bases from J; bases unmatched to any gene: 8. CDR3 length equals 13 residues. Together with reference TRBV30 and TRBJ2-1, the CDR3 gives the full variable domain: SQTIHQWPATLVQPVGSPLSLECTVEGTSNPNLYWYRQAAGRGLQLLFYSVGIGQISSEVPQNLSASRPQDRQFILSSKKLLLSDSGFYLCAWESGRSGEQFFGPGTRLTVL.

The chain joins TRBV5-4 to TRBJ2-1, with D possibly being TRBD2 (5 bases). This CDR3 region has 15 residues. V dropped 1 base and J dropped 9 bases, with 17 bases sitting between them. Germline V CDR1 and CDR2: SGHNT, YYREEE (reference sequence). CDR3 DNA: TGTGCCAGCAGCTTGCCGGGGAACCGGAGAAGTGAGCAGTTCTTC. The encoded protein is CASSLPGNRRSEQFF.

The V gene is TRBV19, the J gene TRBJ2-7; 7 bases align to TRBD2. The germline CDR1 and CDR2 sequences are LNHDA and SQIVND (reference sequence). The J segment lost 0 bases and the V segment lost 6 bases, leaving 8 bases of the junction unmatched. The CDR3 extends over 15 amino acids. The CDR3 DNA reads TGTGCCAGTAGCTCCACTAGCGAGAGCTCCTACGAGCAGTACTTC. This codes for CASSSTSESSYEQYF. The whole variable domain, filled in from reference TRBV19 and TRBJ2-7, reads DGGITQSPKYLFRKEGQNVTLSCEQNLNHDAMYWYRQDPGQGLRLIYYSQIVNDFQKGDIAEGYSVSREKKESFPLTVTSAQKNPTAFYLCASSSTSESSYEQYFGPGTRLTVT.

The rearrangement links TRBV5-6 to TRBJ2-1; 11 bases agree with TRBD2. V trimming: 4 bases; J trimming: 3 bases; junction bases outside the gene matches: 9. CDR1 SGHDT and CDR2 YYEEEE come from the germline V gene. The CDR3 sequence is 17 residues long. CDR3 coding DNA: TGTGCCAGCAGCCCCACCGCCGGGACTAGCGGCTACAATGAGCAGTTCTTC. This sequence encodes CASSPTAGTSGYNEQFF.

The chain couples TRBV13 to TRBJ2-2, with D unresolved. CDR1 is PRHDT and CDR2 is FYEKMQ in the germline V gene (reference sequence). Trimming left V 2 bases short and J 1 base short, with 8 bases between. The CDR3 spans 15 residues. The CDR3 DNA follows: TGTGCCAGCAGCTTACGCAGGATGAACACCGGGGAGCTGTTTTTT. This encodes CASSLRRMNTGELFF.

The chain carries TRBV9 and TRBJ2-7; D might be TRBD1 (6 bases). The CDR3 loop spans 16 amino acids. Germline values: CDR1 SGDLS, CDR2 YYNGEE. Trimming pared 2 bases from V and 4 bases from J, leaving 19 bases between. The CDR3 protein is CASSVRDVPGEYEQYF. In nucleotides, the CDR3 is TGTGCCAGCAGCGTTCGGGACGTCCCAGGGGAATACGAGCAGTACTTC.

The chain links TRBV4-1 to TRBJ2-1; D perhaps matches TRBD2 (6 bases). Germline lookup yields CDR1 MGHRA and CDR2 YSYEKL. This CDR3 has 20 residues. Trimming took 0 bases from V and 6 from J, leaving 27 bases between them. CDR3: CASSQESDYTTWIPANEQFF. DNA of the CDR3: TGCGCCAGCAGCCAAGAATCGGACTATACCACCTGGATCCCAGCCAATGAGCAGTTCTTC.

This CDR3 is CASSQDRARQETQYF. The CDR3 nucleotides read TGTGCCAGCAGCCAAGATCGAGCGCGCCAAGAGACCCAGTACTTC. This chain links TRBV4-2 with TRBJ2-5; D call uncertain. The V gene lost 0 bases and the J gene lost 1 base, with 9 bases spanning the gap. In germline, CDR1 is LGHNA, CDR2 YNFKEQ. The CDR3 runs to 15 residues.

The chain joins TRBV4-2 to TRBJ2-7; weak D call: TRBD1 (6 bases). This CDR3 contains 15 residues. Per germline, CDR1 LGHNA and CDR2 YNFKEQ. Trimming took 0 bases from V and 7 from J, leaving 16 bases between them. The CDR3 DNA reads TGTGCCAGCAGCCAAGATCGCGACAGGTCGGGGGAGCAGTACTTC. Translating gives CASSQDRDRSGEQYF.

The rearrangement uses TRBV6-5 and TRBJ1-2, with D possibly matching TRBD1 (6 bases). Germline V lookup: CDR1 MNHEY, CDR2 SVGAGI. There are 14 residues in the CDR3. Trimming stripped 0 bases from V and 7 bases from J, with 12 bases between. The chain's CDR3 is CASSYSPGAVGYTF. The CDR3 DNA follows: TGTGCCAGCAGTTACTCGCCAGGGGCGGTTGGCTACACCTTC.

This sequence joins TRBV7-9 and TRBJ2-5; D is perhaps TRBD1 (6 bases). Trimming took off 4 bases at V and 4 bases at J, with 13 bases between the two ends. Germline V lookup: CDR1 SEHNR, CDR2 FQNEAQ (reference sequence). CDR3 length: 14 amino acids. Here the CDR3 reads CASSSFTGTETQYF. CDR3 sequence (DNA): TGTGCCAGCAGCTCTTTTACAGGGACAGAGACCCAGTACTTC.

The chain couples TRBV4-3 to TRBJ2-7; 7 nucleotides align to TRBD1. In germline, CDR1 is LGHNA, CDR2 YSLEER. Unmatched junction bases numbered 7, after V lost 3 bases and J lost 2 bases. CDR3 length: 15 amino acids. Written as DNA, the CDR3 is TGCGCCAGCAGCCAGGCCGGGACAGAACCCTACGAGCAGTACTTC. The encoded protein is CASSQAGTEPYEQYF.

The chain has TRBV29-1 and TRBJ2-1, with a tentative D call TRBD2 (5 bases). V shed 4 bases and J shed 8 bases, with 12 bases lying between them. The CDR3 sequence is 12 residues long. CDR1 is SQVTM and CDR2 is ANQGSEA in the germline V gene. In DNA, the CDR3 is TGCAGCGTTGGTGTGTGGGGAGATGAGCAGTTCTTC. Translated: CSVGVWGDEQFF.

This chain connects TRBV28 to TRBJ2-1; TRBD2 aligns across 9 bases. This CDR3 spans 17 amino acids. V shed 4 bases and J 0 bases; nucleotides not matched to a gene: 7. Per germline, CDR1 MDHEN and CDR2 SYDVKM. The CDR3 loop reads CASSSFFSGSSYNEQFF. CDR3 in DNA: TGTGCCAGCAGTTCATTCTTTAGCGGGAGCTCCTACAATGAGCAGTTCTTC.

The chain uses TRBV14 and TRBJ2-1; no clear D gene. The ends were cut back, 3 bases at V and 0 bases at J, with 12 bases in the middle. The CDR3 is 16 residues long. Germline assignment: CDR1 SGHDN and CDR2 FVKESK. DNA of the CDR3: TGTGCCAGCAGCCACGTAGTACTGAGCTCCTACAATGAGCAGTTCTTC. This gives the protein CASSHVVLSSYNEQFF.

This chain uses TRBV6-1 with TRBJ2-1; 9 bases line up with TRBD2. With V trimmed by 4 bases and J by 2 bases, 6 bases remained unmatched. Germline loops: CDR1 MNHNS, CDR2 SASEGT. This CDR3 spans 16 amino acids. CDR3 loop: CASSVGRGGPYNEQFF. CDR3 bases: TGTGCCAGCAGTGTAGGGCGGGGGGGCCCCTACAATGAGCAGTTCTTC.

The chain employs TRBV2 and TRBJ1-2; 8 bases agree with TRBD1. Germline V CDR1 and CDR2: SNHLY, FYNNEI. The CDR3 consists of 12 residues. The junction had 3 bases not matched to a gene; V was cut back by 4 bases and J by 8 bases. Here the CDR3 DNA reads TGTGCCAGCAGTGGGACAGGGCCCGGCTACACCTTC. Amino acid sequence: CASSGTGPGYTF.